This T cell receptor beta chain was captured in a study of PD-1 blockade in classical Hodgkin lymphoma. The protocol was immunoSEQ multiplex PCR, while the TCRdb copy is restricted to in-frame clones and leaves out a portion. This sample has roughly 15,000 clones, with around 72% found just once. Sample time point: cycle 4 day 1 (C4D1), after less than seven weeks of nivolumab. After autologous stem cell transplantation all patients relapsed, and prior brentuximab vedotin exposure differed between cohorts. Magnetic depletion of unwanted cells isolated CD4+ T cells from thawed PBMCs. This clone was counted a few times. Germline CDR1 and CDR2: SGDLS and YYNGEE. Trimming shortened V by 0 bases and J by 2 bases, and 3 bases separated the two germline ends. The CDR3 spans 13 residues.

This sequence was found in a human donor with classical Hodgkin lymphoma. The rearrangement links TRBV9 to TRBJ1-3; no firm D call. The sequencing used CD4+ T cells from blood, collected before the fourth cycle of nivolumab. The CDR3 DNA reads as TGTGCCAGCAGCGTAGAAGCTGGAAACACCATATATTTT. Its protein product is CASSVEAGNTIYF.